These T cell receptor beta chains were read from a single sample in a study of blood T cell repertoires in COVID-19. Profiling relied on immunoSEQ multiplex PCR, and the TCRdb table lists in-frame clones only, not all of them. The table includes 30,000 or so clones, 75% to 90% detected once. The material sequenced was peripheral blood. Receptors were obtained from a man aged 80 or over with acute or convalescent COVID-19. Both conserved end residues are part of each CDR3. Each record gives: D gene, J gene, clone size, V gene, CDR3 DNA, CDR3 protein. A D gene is named only where the DNA matches it firmly. Not all rows give a size; the values are once, few, many and, for expanded clones, a class.

-,TRBJ1-2,-,TRBV11-2,TGTGCCAGCAGCCGCCGGACAGTCGACCGGGGCTACACCTTC,CASSRRTVDRGYTF
-,TRBJ1-4,-,TRBV4-2,TGTGCCAGCAGCCCGCAGGGCCGCGGCGATGAAAAACTGTTTTTT,CASSPQGRGDEKLFF
TRBD2,TRBJ2-3,-,TRBV7-2,TGTGCCAGCAGCTTAGCCCCCCCCGGACTAGCGGGGGGGCAAGATACGCAGTATTTT,CASSLAPPGLAGGQDTQYF
TRBD2,TRBJ2-2,-,TRBV7-8,TGTGCCAGCAGCATCGTCACTAGCGGAGTGAACACCGGGGAGCTGTTTTTT,CASSIVTSGVNTGELFF
TRBD2,TRBJ2-1,-,TRBV5-1,TGCGCCAGCAGCTTGGCGGGAGCGGGGGGGCAACCCTACAATGAGCAGTTCTTC,CASSLAGAGGQPYNEQFF
-,TRBJ1-3,-,TRBV28,TGTGCCAGCAGTTTATCGGTTGGAAACACCATATATTTT,CASSLSVGNTIYF
-,TRBJ2-2,-,TRBV3-1/TRBV3-2,TGTGCCAGCACGTGGGACACGAACACCGGGGAGCTGTTTTTT,CASTWDTNTGELFF
-,TRBJ2-3,-,TRBV2,TGTGCCAGCCTACCTAGGAACACAGATACGCAGTATTTT,CASLPRNTDTQYF
-,TRBJ2-2,-,TRBV18,TGTGCCAGCTCACCGGTACAGGGGAACACCGGGGAGCTGTTTTTT,CASSPVQGNTGELFF
-,TRBJ2-1,-,TRBV19,TGTGCCAGTAGTATTTCTCGGACAGGAGGGGTCAATGAGCAGTTCTTC,CASSISRTGGVNEQFF
-,TRBJ1-1,few,TRBV5-1,TGCGCCAGCCTTGAGGGAGCGGGGCGGAACACTGAAGCTTTCTTT,CASLEGAGRNTEAFF
TRBD1,TRBJ1-4,-,TRBV11-3,TGTGCCAGCAGCTCGACAGGGGGCGGGGATGAAAAACTGTTTTTT,CASSSTGGGDEKLFF
TRBD2,TRBJ2-1,-,TRBV11-2,TGTGCCAGCAGCTTAGATTTAGCGGGGCTTTACAATGAGCAGTTCTTC,CASSLDLAGLYNEQFF
-,TRBJ2-1,once,TRBV30,TGTGCCTGGAACCGCGCTATCTCTACCCATGAGCAGTTCTTC,CAWNRAISTHEQFF
TRBD1,TRBJ1-1,once,TRBV5-6,TGTGCCAGCAGCCAGGGGGGCACTGAAGCTTTCTTT,CASSQGGTEAFF
-,TRBJ1-5,-,TRBV6-5,TGTGCCAGCAATCCGGGGAGAGGGGGTCAGCCCCAGCATTTT,CASNPGRGGQPQHF
TRBD1,TRBJ1-6,-,TRBV2,TGTGCCAGCAGTGAAGTGGGACAGAATTCACCCCTCCACTTT,CASSEVGQNSPLHF
TRBD1,TRBJ1-4,-,TRBV6-5,TGTGCCAGCAGTCGAGGGACAGTTAATGAAAAACTGTTTTTT,CASSRGTVNEKLFF
-,TRBJ2-5,-,TRBV7-9,TGTGCCAGCAGCCAAGGACTTAACGAAAGAGAGACCCAGTACTTC,CASSQGLNERETQYF
-,TRBJ1-4,-,TRBV18,TGTGCCAGCTCACTGTCCCCGACAGCACTTAATGAAAAACTGTTTTTT,CASSLSPTALNEKLFF
-,TRBJ2-7,-,TRBV5-1,TGCGCCAGCAGCTTGGCCCCCCTAGGGAGGACTTGGGTCTACGAGCAGTACTTC,CASSLAPLGRTWVYEQYF
-,TRBJ1-4,-,TRBV18,TGTGCCAGCTCACGCCTGACCTTTCCAGGAAAACTGTTTTTT,CASSRLTFPGKLFF
-,TRBJ2-1,-,TRBV9,TGTGCCAGCAGCACGGCGGGGTACAATGAGCAGTTCTTC,CASSTAGYNEQFF
-,TRBJ1-1,-,TRBV5-1,TGCGCCAGCAGACCGGTCAATCTCAGGGACACTGAAGCTTTCTTT,CASRPVNLRDTEAFF
-,TRBJ2-7,-,TRBV5-4,TGTGCCAGCAGTTCGGTGAGCTCCTACGAGCAGTACTTC,CASSSVSSYEQYF
TRBD1,TRBJ2-7,-,TRBV4-2,TGTGCCAGCAGCCAACTCAACAGGGGAGCCTACGAGCAGTACTTC,CASSQLNRGAYEQYF
TRBD1,TRBJ2-1,-,TRBV19,TGTGCCAGTAGTAGTCCAGGGGGCGTTGAGTTCTTC,CASSSPGGVEFF
-,TRBJ1-2,-,TRBV27,TGTGCCAGCAGTTTATCGTATTCAGGGGAGTATGGCTACACCTTC,CASSLSYSGEYGYTF
TRBD1,TRBJ1-1,-,TRBV5-1,TGCGCCAGCAGCTTGGCGGGACAGGTTTCCACTGAAGCTTTCTTT,CASSLAGQVSTEAFF
-,TRBJ1-2,-,TRBV3-1/TRBV3-2,TGTGCCAGCAGCCAACTCGGTGTTAACTATGGCTACACCTTC,CASSQLGVNYGYTF
-,TRBJ2-5,once,TRBV6-5,TGTGCCAGCAGTTACGCACAGGGGACCCAGTACTTC,CASSYAQGTQYF
-,TRBJ1-1,-,TRBV10-3,TGTGCCATCAGTGATGGCTGGGCGGGCACTGAAGCTTTCTTT,CAISDGWAGTEAFF
TRBD2,TRBJ2-3,-,TRBV27,TGTGCCAGCAGTTTAATCCCGCGGGGGGGGGAGACAGATACGCAGTATTTT,CASSLIPRGGETDTQYF
-,TRBJ1-2,-,TRBV12-3/TRBV12-4,TGTGCCAGCAGTTTAGCTAGGTCGGGGTACACCTTC,CASSLARSGYTF
-,TRBJ2-3,-,TRBV5-1,TGCGCCAGCAGCTACCAGGGAGGAGATACGCAGTATTTT,CASSYQGGDTQYF
TRBD2,TRBJ2-3,-,TRBV5-1,TGCGCCAGCAGCTTGGCTCCGGGACTAGCGGGGGCCACAGATACGCAGTATTTT,CASSLAPGLAGATDTQYF
TRBD1,TRBJ1-2,-,TRBV6-5,TGTGCCAGCAGTACAGGGGGTTCCGTCGATGGCTACACCTTC,CASSTGGSVDGYTF
-,TRBJ2-7,-,TRBV7-9,TGTGCCAGCAGCTTAAACTCCTTCGAGCAGTACTTC,CASSLNSFEQYF
-,TRBJ1-2,-,TRBV19,TGTGCCAGTTCCGAACCGGACACCCAACCTTATGGCTACACCTTC,CASSEPDTQPYGYTF